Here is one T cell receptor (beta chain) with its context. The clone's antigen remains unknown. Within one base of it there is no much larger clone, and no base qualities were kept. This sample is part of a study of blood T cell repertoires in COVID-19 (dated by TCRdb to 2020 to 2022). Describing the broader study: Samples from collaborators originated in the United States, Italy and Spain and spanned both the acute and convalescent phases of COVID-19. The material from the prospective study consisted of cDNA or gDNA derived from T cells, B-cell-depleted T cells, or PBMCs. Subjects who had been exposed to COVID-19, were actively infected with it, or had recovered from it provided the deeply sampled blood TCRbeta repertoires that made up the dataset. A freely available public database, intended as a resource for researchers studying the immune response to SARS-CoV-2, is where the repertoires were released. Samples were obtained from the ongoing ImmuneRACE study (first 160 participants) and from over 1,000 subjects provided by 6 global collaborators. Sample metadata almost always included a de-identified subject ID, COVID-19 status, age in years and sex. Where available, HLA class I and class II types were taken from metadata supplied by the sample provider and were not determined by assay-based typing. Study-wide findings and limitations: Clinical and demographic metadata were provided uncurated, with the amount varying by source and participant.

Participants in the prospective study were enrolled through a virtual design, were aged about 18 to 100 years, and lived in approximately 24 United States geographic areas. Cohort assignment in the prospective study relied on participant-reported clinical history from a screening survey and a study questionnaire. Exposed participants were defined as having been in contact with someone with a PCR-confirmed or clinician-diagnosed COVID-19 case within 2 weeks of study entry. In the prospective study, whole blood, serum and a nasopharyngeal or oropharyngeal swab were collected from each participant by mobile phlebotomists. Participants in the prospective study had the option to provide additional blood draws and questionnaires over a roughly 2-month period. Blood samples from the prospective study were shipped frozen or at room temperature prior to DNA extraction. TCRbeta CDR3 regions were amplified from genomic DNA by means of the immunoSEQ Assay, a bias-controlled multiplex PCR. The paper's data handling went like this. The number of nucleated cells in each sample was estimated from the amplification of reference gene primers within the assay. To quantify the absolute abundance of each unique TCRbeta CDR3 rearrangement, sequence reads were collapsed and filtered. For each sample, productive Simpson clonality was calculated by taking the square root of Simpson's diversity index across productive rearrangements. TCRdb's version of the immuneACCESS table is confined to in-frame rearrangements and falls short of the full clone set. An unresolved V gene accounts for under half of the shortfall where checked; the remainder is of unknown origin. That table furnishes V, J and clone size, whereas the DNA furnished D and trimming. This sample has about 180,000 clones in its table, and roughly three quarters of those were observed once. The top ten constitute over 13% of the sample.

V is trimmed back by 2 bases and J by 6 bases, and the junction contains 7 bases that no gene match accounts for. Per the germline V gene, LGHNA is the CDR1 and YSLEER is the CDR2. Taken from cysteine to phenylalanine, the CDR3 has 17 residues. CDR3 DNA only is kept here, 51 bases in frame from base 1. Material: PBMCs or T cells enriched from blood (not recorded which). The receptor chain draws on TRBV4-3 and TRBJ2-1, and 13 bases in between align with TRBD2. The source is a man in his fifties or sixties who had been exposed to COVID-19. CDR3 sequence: CASSQRSTSGRRNEQFF. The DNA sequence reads TGCGCCAGCAGCCAACGGTCGACTAGCGGGAGGCGCAATGAGCAGTTCTTC.